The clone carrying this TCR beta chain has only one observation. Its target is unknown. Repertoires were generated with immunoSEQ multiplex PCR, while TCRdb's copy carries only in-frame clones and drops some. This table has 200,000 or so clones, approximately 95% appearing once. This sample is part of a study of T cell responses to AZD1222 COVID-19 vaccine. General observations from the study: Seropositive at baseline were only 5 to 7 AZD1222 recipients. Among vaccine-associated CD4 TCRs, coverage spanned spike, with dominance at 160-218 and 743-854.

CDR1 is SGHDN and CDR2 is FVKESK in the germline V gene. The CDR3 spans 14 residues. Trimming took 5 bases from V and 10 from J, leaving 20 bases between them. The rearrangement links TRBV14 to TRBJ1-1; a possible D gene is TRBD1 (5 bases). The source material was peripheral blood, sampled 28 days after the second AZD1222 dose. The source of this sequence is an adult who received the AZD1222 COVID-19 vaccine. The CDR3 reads CASSSTLLWGGAFF. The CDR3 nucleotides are TGTGCCAGCAGCTCCACCCTCCTATGGGGGGGAGCTTTCTTT.